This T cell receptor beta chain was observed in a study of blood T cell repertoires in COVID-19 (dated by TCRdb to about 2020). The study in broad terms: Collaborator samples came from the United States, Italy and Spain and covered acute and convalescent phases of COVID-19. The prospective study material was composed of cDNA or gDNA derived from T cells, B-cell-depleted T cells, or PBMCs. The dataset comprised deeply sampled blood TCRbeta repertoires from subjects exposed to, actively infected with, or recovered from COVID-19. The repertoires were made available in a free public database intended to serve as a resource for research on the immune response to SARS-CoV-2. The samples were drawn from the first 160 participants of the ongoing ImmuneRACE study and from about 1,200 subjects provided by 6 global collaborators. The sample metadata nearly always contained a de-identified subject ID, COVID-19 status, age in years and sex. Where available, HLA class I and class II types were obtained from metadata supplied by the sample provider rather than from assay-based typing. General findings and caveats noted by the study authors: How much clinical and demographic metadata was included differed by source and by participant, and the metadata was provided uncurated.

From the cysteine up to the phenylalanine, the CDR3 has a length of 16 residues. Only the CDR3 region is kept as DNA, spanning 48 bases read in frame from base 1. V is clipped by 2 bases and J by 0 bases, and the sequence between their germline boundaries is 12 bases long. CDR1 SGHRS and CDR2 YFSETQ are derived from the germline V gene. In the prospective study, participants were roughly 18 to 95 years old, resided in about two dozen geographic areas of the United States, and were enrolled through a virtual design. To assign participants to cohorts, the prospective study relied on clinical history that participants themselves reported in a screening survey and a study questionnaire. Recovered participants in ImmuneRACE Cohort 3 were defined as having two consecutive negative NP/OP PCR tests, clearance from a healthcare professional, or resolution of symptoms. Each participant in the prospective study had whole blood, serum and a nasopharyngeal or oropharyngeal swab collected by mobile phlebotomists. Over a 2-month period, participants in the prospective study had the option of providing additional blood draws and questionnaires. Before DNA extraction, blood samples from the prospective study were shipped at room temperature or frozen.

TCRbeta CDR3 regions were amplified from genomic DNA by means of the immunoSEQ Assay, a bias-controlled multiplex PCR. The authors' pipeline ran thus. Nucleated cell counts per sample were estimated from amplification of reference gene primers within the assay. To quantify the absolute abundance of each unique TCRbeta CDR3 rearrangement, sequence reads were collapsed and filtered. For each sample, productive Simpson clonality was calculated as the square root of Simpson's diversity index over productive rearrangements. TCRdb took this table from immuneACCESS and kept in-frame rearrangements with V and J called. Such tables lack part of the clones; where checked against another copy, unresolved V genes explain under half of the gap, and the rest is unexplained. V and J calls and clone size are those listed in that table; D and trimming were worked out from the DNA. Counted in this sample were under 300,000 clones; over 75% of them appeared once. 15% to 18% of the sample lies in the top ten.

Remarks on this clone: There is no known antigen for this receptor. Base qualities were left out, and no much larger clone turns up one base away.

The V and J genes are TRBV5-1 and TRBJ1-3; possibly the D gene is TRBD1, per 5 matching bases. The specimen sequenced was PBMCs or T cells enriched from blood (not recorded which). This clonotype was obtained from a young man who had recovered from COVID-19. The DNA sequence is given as TGCGCCAGCAGCTTAACGCAGGGCGACTCTGGAAACACCATATATTTT. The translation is CASSLTQGDSGNTIYF.